Listed below are T cell receptor beta chains from one sample, sequenced in a study of T cell changes during pregnancy in multiple sclerosis. Profiled with immunoSEQ multiplex PCR; TCRdb holds only in-frame clones, not every one. This sample has roughly 93,000 clones; around 94% occur once, and the top ten carry approximately 2%. The sample consisted of peripheral blood, taken after pregnancy. These receptors came from a female donor with multiple sclerosis, enrolled in a pregnancy study. Each CDR3 is given with its conserved first and last residue. The D gene is left open where the match is weak. Clone size, where shown, is once, few, many, or a class for clones that have expanded.

clone_size j_call d_call v_call cdr3_aa cdr3_nt
- TRBJ2-3 - TRBV7-8 CASSLERGTDTQYF TGTGCCAGCAGCTTAGAGAGGGGCACAGATACGCAGTATTTT
- TRBJ2-7 TRBD1 TRBV4-3 CASSQGTGVLSSYEQYF TGCGCCAGCAGCCAAGGGACAGGGGTTTTGAGCTCCTACGAGCAGTACTTC
- TRBJ2-1 - TRBV18 CASSTPEGEQFF TGTGCCAGCTCAACTCCCGAGGGCGAGCAGTTCTTC
- TRBJ1-1 - TRBV19 CASSPFRAEAFF TGTGCCAGTAGTCCCTTCAGGGCCGAAGCTTTCTTT
- TRBJ1-2 - TRBV7-2 CASSSRENYGYTF TGTGCCAGCAGCTCCCGAGAGAACTATGGCTACACCTTC
- TRBJ2-7 - TRBV21-1 CASTGPQGRSTYEQYF TGTGCCAGCACCGGACCCCAGGGCAGATCTACCTACGAGCAGTACTTC
once TRBJ1-1 TRBD1 TRBV18 CASSPIQGQGNTEAFF TGTGCCAGCTCACCCATACAGGGGCAGGGGAACACTGAAGCTTTCTTT
- TRBJ1-2 TRBD1 TRBV10-3 CAISPETGMVWGYTF TGTGCCATCAGTCCCGAGACAGGGATGGTTTGGGGCTACACCTTC
- TRBJ1-2 - TRBV19 CASSIGPGQDYGYTF TGTGCCAGTAGTATAGGTCCAGGACAAGACTATGGCTACACCTTC
- TRBJ1-6 - TRBV9 CASSPDGGVNNSPLHF TGTGCCAGCAGCCCCGACGGAGGGGTCAATAATTCACCCCTCCACTTT
once TRBJ2-4 TRBD1 TRBV11-2 CASSHRDRDWIQYF TGTGCCAGCAGCCACCGGGACAGGGACTGGATTCAGTACTTC
- TRBJ2-7 TRBD1 TRBV5-5 CASSPVDRGSYEQYF TGTGCCAGCAGCCCAGTGGACAGGGGATCCTACGAGCAGTACTTC
- TRBJ2-3 - TRBV7-9 CASSGSTGTDTQYF TGTGCCAGCAGCGGCAGTACGGGGACAGATACGCAGTATTTT
- TRBJ1-1 - TRBV5-1 CASSLTTRNTEAFF TGCGCCAGCAGCTTGACAACCAGAAACACTGAAGCTTTCTTT
- TRBJ1-1 - TRBV9 CASSVEYGPGTEAFF TGTGCCAGCAGCGTAGAGTACGGCCCGGGCACTGAAGCTTTCTTT
- TRBJ2-7 - TRBV2 CASSEQGSTSYEQYF TGTGCCAGCAGTGAACAGGGCTCAACCTCCTACGAGCAGTACTTC
- TRBJ2-3 TRBD2 TRBV4-3 CASSQDLIAGTHTDTQYF TGCGCCAGCAGCCAAGATTTGATAGCGGGGACGCACACAGATACGCAGTATTTT
- TRBJ2-7 TRBD1 TRBV9 CASSVDSYGTGFYEQYF TGTGCCAGCAGCGTAGATTCTTATGGGACAGGGTTCTACGAGCAGTACTTC
once TRBJ1-2 TRBD1 TRBV18 CASSPPGTGGGLYGYTF TGTGCCAGCTCACCACCAGGGACAGGGGGCGGCCTCTATGGCTACACCTTC